Shown below are 11 T cell receptor beta chains from a single sample sequenced in a study of Graves' ophthalmopathy and Graves' hyperthyroidism. Investigators amplified TCR beta CDR3 regions from RNA transcripts. First-round RT-PCR relied on HTBI primers, and a second-round multiplex PCR came next. In TCRdb, the multiplex PCR reads were re-called with MiXCR into one record per CDR3 protein. The sample comprises some 1.1 million distinct CDR3 sequences, 35% to 40% of which are singletons, and around 10% rests with the top ten. Sample: peripheral blood or thyroid tissue (not recorded which). The receptors come from an adult man with Graves' hyperthyroidism.

In regard to this clonotype: One end of the junction fails to match germline, which may point to a read error. This chain joins TRBV9 and TRBJ2-7; D might be TRBD1 or TRBD2, each matching 10 bases. Germline CDR1 and CDR2: SGDLS and YYNGEE. The CDR3 length is 15 residues. CDR3 region: CVSSGGDRGSYEQYF. The DNA for the CDR3 is TGTGTCAGCAGCGGGGGGGACAGGGGATCTTACGAGCAGTACTTC.

CDR3 residues: CASSEHQKRTGENEKLFF. DNA of the CDR3: TGTGCCAGCAGTGAACACCAGAAGCGGACAGGGGAGAATGAAAAACTGTTTTTT. The chain joins TRBV6-1 to TRBJ1-4, with 9 positions matching TRBD1. Trimming removed 2 bases from V and 5 bases from J; junction bases left unmatched: 12. Germline CDR1 is MNHNS and CDR2 is SASEGT. The CDR3 has 18 amino acids.

For this clonotype: The junction does not match germline at one end; this may be a read error. The chain has TRBV19 and TRBJ2-5; perhaps TRBD1 as D (6 bases). The CDR3 sequence is 15 residues long. The germline V gene encodes CDR1 LNHDA and CDR2 SQIVND (reference sequence). CDR3 protein: CASSSLPQGQGTQYF. The CDR3 bases are TGTGCCAGTAGCTCCCTTCCACAGGGTCAAGGGACCCAGTACTTC. Supplemented by reference TRBV19 and TRBJ2-5, the full variable domain reads DGGITQSPKYLFRKEGQNVTLSCEQNLNHDAMYWYRQDPGQGLRLIYYSQIVNDFQKGDIAEGYSVSREKKESFPLTVTSAQKNPTAFYLCASSSLPQGQGTQYFGPGTRLLVL.

This clonotype occurred many times. The chain combines TRBV7-8 with TRBJ1-5, with a possible D match to TRBD1 (6 bases). There are 16 residues in the CDR3. In germline, CDR1 is SGHVS, CDR2 FQNEAQ. V was pared by 5 bases and J by 0 bases, with 14 bases between. DNA of the CDR3: TGTGCCAGCAGCCCGACAGGACAATATAGCAATCAGCCCCAGCATTTT. It is translated as CASSPTGQYSNQPQHF.

V is TRBV28 and J is TRBJ2-7, with TRBD1 identical over 9 bases. This CDR3 is built from 15 residues. The J segment lost 7 bases and the V segment lost 6 bases, leaving 13 bases of the junction unmatched. CDR1 MDHEN and CDR2 SYDVKM come from the germline V gene. The chain's CDR3 is CASRPPHGQGPEQYF. CDR3 bases: TGTGCCAGCAGACCCCCCCACGGACAGGGGCCAGAGCAGTACTTC.

The chain employs TRBV10-3 and TRBJ1-4, with TRBD1 matching 8 bases. Per germline, CDR1 ENHRY and CDR2 SYGVKD. V shed 4 bases and J 8 bases; nucleotides not matched to a gene: 9. The CDR3 is 15 residues long. In DNA form, the CDR3 reads TGTGCCATCAGTGCCAACACCTGGACAGGGGAAAAACTGTTTTTT. It translates to CAISANTWTGEKLFF.

The rearrangement links TRBV12-3 or TRBV12-4 to TRBJ1-4, with D uncertain. The CDR3 has 13 residues. Trimming pared 6 bases from V and 7 bases from J, leaving 12 bases between. The CDR3, as DNA: TGTGCCAGCAGCACTGAAGGTCCTGAAAAACTGTTTTTT. Its protein product is CASSTEGPEKLFF.

The rearrangement joins TRBV29-1 to TRBJ2-5; TRBD1 matches 8 bases. In germline, CDR1 is SQVTM, CDR2 ANQGSEA. Trimming took 4 bases from V and 5 from J; bases not matched to a gene: 3. The CDR3 is made up of 12 amino acids. DNA of the CDR3: TGCAGCGTTGCGGACAGGGCCGAGACCCAGTACTTC. Encoded protein: CSVADRAETQYF.

Ten or more counts support this clonotype. The V gene is TRBV7-2, the J gene TRBJ2-7, with TRBD2 matching 8 bases. V shed 3 bases, J shed 3 bases, and the junction held 10 bases outside the gene matches. The CDR3 is made up of 16 amino acids. The germline CDR1 and CDR2 sequences are SGHTA and FQGNSA. The chain's CDR3 is CASSFSLGGRNYEQYF. In nucleotides, the CDR3 is TGTGCCAGCAGCTTCTCCCTCGGCGGGAGGAACTACGAGCAGTACTTC.

The sample holds a few counts of this clonotype. The J gene is TRBJ2-7, the V gene TRBV12-3 or TRBV12-4; D is perhaps TRBD1 (5 bases). The CDR3 length is 13 residues. The V end lost 1 base, the J end lost 6 bases, and 10 bases lay between the germline ends. The CDR3 is CASSLGRTPEQYF. CDR3 nucleotides: TGTGCCAGCAGTTTAGGTCGGACACCCGAGCAGTACTTC.

The chain is built from TRBV20-1 and TRBJ1-5; the D is unclear. V was cut by 6 bases and J by 4 bases, with 13 bases left in between. Germline loops: CDR1 DFQATT, CDR2 SNEGSKA (reference sequence). The CDR3 contains 13 residues. The CDR3 loop is CSAGGTRNQPQHF. CDR3 in DNA: TGCAGTGCCGGAGGAACTCGGAATCAGCCCCAGCATTTT.